Below, 15 T cell receptor beta chains from the same sample are listed, as sequenced in a study of PD-1 blockade in classical Hodgkin lymphoma. TCRdb's copy holds only in-frame clones and misses some; the assay was immunoSEQ multiplex PCR. This table holds over 60,000 clones, over 90% found once. The time point was: newly diagnosed, previously untreated cHL patient sample. What was sequenced was peripheral blood mononuclear cells (PBMCs). These TCRs come from a human donor with classical Hodgkin lymphoma.

The rearrangement joins TRBV11-2 to TRBJ2-5; the match to TRBD2 covers 8 bases. J was trimmed by 6 bases and V by 3 bases; bases with no gene match: 15. Germline assignment: CDR1 SGHAT and CDR2 FQNNGV. The CDR3 has 17 amino acids. As DNA, the CDR3 is TGTGCCAGCAGCTTTGGAGAGCGAGCGGGGGATACAAAGACCCAGTACTTC. Its protein product is CASSFGERAGDTKTQYF.

V and J are TRBV4-1 and TRBJ1-2; 11 bases map to TRBD1. V lost 1 base, J lost 5 bases, and 3 bases stayed unmatched. CDR1 and CDR2 (germline): MGHRA, YSYEKL. This CDR3 is 15 amino acids long. The CDR3 sequence is CASSQVGQGAYGYTF. In DNA, the CDR3 is TGCGCCAGCAGCCAAGTTGGACAGGGGGCTTATGGCTACACCTTC.

J is TRBJ2-1 and V is TRBV7-3, with 7 positions matching TRBD2. Trimming at V came to 2 bases and at J to 4 bases, leaving 5 bases not matched to a gene. Germline CDR1 and CDR2: SGHTA and FQGTGA. This CDR3 has 15 residues. DNA of the CDR3: TGTGCCAGCAGCTTAGGGCTAGCGGTTTACAATGAGCAGTTCTTC. It is translated as CASSLGLAVYNEQFF.

The chain couples TRBV29-1 to TRBJ2-5, with 8 bases lining up with TRBD2. Losses at the gene ends were 0 bases for V and 5 bases for J; bases not matched to a gene: 8. Per the germline V gene, CDR1 is SQVTM and CDR2 is ANQGSEA. This CDR3 has 15 amino acids. For the CDR3, the DNA is TGCAGCGTTGAAGATCCAAGCGGGAGAAGGGAGACCCAGTACTTC. It encodes CSVEDPSGRRETQYF.

The chain couples TRBV9 to TRBJ2-3; 8 bases align to TRBD2. V lost 1 base to trimming and J lost 0 bases; unmatched junction nucleotides: 4. CDR1 is SGDLS and CDR2 is YYNGEE in the germline V gene. This CDR3 has 16 residues. CDR3 in DNA: TGTGCCAGCAGCGTAAGAGCGGGAGATAGCACAGATACGCAGTATTTT. Translated, it gives CASSVRAGDSTDTQYF.

The chain joins TRBV5-4 to TRBJ1-6; no definite D call. The V gene's germline CDR1 is SGHNT and CDR2 YYREEE (reference sequence). Trimming took 3 bases from V and 8 from J, leaving 9 bases between them. The CDR3 has 13 amino acids. In DNA form, the CDR3 reads TGTGCCAGCAGCTCACATAAGGATTCACCCCTCCACTTT. As protein: CASSSHKDSPLHF.

This clone came up once. The chain is built from TRBV5-1 and TRBJ2-3, with 12 bases identical to TRBD2. The junction had 7 bases not matched to a gene; V was cut back by 2 bases and J by 6 bases. The V gene's germline CDR1 is SGHRS and CDR2 YFSETQ. The CDR3 contains 16 residues. The CDR3 sequence is CASSFSSGRGRDTQYF. As DNA, the CDR3 is TGCGCCAGCAGCTTCTCTAGCGGGAGGGGACGTGATACGCAGTATTTT.

CDR3 nucleotide sequence: TGTGCCAGCAGTACGAGCACCGGGGAGCTGTTTTTT. Translating gives CASSTSTGELFF. The chain recombines TRBV6-5 with TRBJ2-2; no definite D call. Per the germline V gene, CDR1 is MNHEY and CDR2 is SVGAGI. This CDR3 spans 12 amino acids. V gave up 5 bases and J gave up 4 bases, with 5 bases separating them.

The rearrangement uses TRBV5-1 and TRBJ1-1, with D maybe TRBD1 (5 bases). The CDR3 totals 17 residues. Trimming took 0 bases from V and 1 from J, leaving 16 bases between them. The germline gives CDR1 SGHRS, CDR2 YFSETQ. The CDR3 DNA follows: TGCGCCAGCAGCTTGGGCGGGAGGGGCCCGAAGAACACTGAAGCTTTCTTT. Translation: CASSLGGRGPKNTEAFF.

The V call is TRBV19, the J call TRBJ2-7; 10 bases are a match to TRBD1. The CDR3 loop spans 15 amino acids. From germline, CDR1 is LNHDA and CDR2 SQIVND (reference sequence). V lost 6 bases to trimming and J lost 4 bases; unmatched junction nucleotides: 9. DNA for the CDR3: TGTGCCAGTAGACCAGAGGGACAGGGGATATACGAGCAGTACTTC. This encodes CASRPEGQGIYEQYF.

V usage is TRBV23-1 and J usage is TRBJ1-5, with 7 positions matching TRBD1. TRBV23-1 falls under the ORF class, with uncertain function. V was clipped by 4 bases and J by 9 bases; unmatched bases: 15. This CDR3 comprises 16 residues. CDR3 coding DNA: TGCGCCAGCAGTCCCTCGACAGGGATCCTCTCGGGGCCCCAGCATTTT. Its translation: CASSPSTGILSGPQHF.

The J gene is TRBJ1-1, the V gene TRBV6-5; D may be TRBD1 (6 bases). The germline V gene encodes CDR1 MNHEY and CDR2 SVGAGI. The V gene lost 6 bases and the J gene lost 7 bases, with 15 bases spanning the gap. This CDR3 is 13 amino acids long. Here the CDR3 DNA reads TGTGCCAGCAGCCACCCCGGGGGCGTTGAAGCTTTCTTT. Translating gives CASSHPGGVEAFF.

This rearrangement joins TRBV15 to TRBJ2-1, with a weak D call TRBD1 (5 bases). The germline V gene encodes CDR1 LNHNV and CDR2 YYDKDF (reference sequence). V lost 5 bases, J lost 3 bases, and 14 bases lay in between. This CDR3 has 15 amino acids. The CDR3: CATSAQRGDYNEQFF. CDR3 bases: TGTGCCACCAGCGCACAAAGGGGTGACTACAATGAGCAGTTCTTC.

The chain is built from TRBV6-5 and TRBJ2-3; TRBD2 aligns across 7 bases. Trimming cost V 5 bases and J 2 bases; bases outside gene matches: 4. This CDR3 spans 14 amino acids. From germline, CDR1 is MNHEY and CDR2 SVGAGI. The DNA of the CDR3 is TGTGCCAGCAGTCTAGCGGTCGCCACAGATACGCAGTATTTT. Amino acids: CASSLAVATDTQYF.

CDR3 nucleotides: TGTGCCAGCAGCTTAGTGCGGGGGGCCGCAAATACGCAGTATTTT. It is translated as CASSLVRGAANTQYF. This rearrangement joins TRBV7-2 to TRBJ2-3; TRBD2 matches at 8 bases. Trimming took 1 base from V and 7 from J; bases not matched to a gene: 7. The germline CDR1 and CDR2 sequences are SGHTA and FQGNSA. The CDR3 is 15 residues long.